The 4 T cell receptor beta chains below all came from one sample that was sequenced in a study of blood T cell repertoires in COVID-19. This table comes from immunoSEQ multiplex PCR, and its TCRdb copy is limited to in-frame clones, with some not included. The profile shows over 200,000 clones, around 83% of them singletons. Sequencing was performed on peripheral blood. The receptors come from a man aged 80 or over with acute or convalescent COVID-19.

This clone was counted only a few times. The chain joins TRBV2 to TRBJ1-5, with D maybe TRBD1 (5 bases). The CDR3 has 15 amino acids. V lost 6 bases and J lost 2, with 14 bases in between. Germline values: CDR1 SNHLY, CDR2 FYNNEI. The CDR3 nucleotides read TGTGCCAGCAGACTCCAGGGCTTCGGCAATCAGCCCCAGCATTTT. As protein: CASRLQGFGNQPQHF.

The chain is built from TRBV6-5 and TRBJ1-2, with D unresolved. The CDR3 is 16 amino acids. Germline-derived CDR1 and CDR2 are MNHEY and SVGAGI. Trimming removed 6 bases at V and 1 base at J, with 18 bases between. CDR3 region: CASRYGLNEVNYGYTF. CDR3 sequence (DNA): TGTGCCAGCAGGTACGGACTGAACGAAGTTAACTATGGCTACACCTTC.

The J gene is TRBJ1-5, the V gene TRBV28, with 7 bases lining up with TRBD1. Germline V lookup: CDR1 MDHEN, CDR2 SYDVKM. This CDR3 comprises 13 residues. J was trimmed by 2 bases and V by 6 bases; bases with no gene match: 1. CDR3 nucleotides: TGTGCCAGCAGGGGACAGCGCAATCAGCCCCAGCATTTT. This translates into CASRGQRNQPQHF.

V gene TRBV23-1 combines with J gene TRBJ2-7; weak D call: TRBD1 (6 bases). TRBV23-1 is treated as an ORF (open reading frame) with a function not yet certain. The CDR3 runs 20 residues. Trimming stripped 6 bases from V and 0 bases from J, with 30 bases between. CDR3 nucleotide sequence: TGCGCCAGCAGCCCAAACGATACGGACAGCCCCGCGAGGAGCTCCTACGAGCAGTACTTC. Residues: CASSPNDTDSPARSSYEQYF.